This T cell receptor (beta chain) was captured by sequencing in a study of blood T cell repertoires in COVID-19 (TCRdb year 2020). Describing the broader study: Collaborator samples came from the United States, Italy and Spain and covered acute and convalescent phases of COVID-19. The material from the prospective study consisted of cDNA or gDNA derived from T cells, B-cell-depleted T cells, or PBMCs. Subjects who had been exposed to COVID-19, were actively infected with it, or had recovered from it provided the deeply sampled blood TCRbeta repertoires that made up the dataset. A freely available public database, intended as a resource for researchers studying the immune response to SARS-CoV-2, is where the repertoires were released. The samples were drawn from the first 160 participants of the ongoing ImmuneRACE study and from 1,254 subjects provided by 6 global collaborators. Nearly every sample came with metadata listing a de-identified subject ID, COVID-19 status, age in years and sex. Where HLA class I and class II types were available, the types were taken from metadata supplied by the sample provider, not from assay-based typing.

TCRbeta CDR3 regions were amplified from genomic DNA using the immunoSEQ Assay, a bias-controlled multiplex PCR. Per the source publication's procedure: The number of nucleated cells in each sample was estimated by amplification of reference gene primers within the assay. To quantify the absolute abundance of each unique TCRbeta CDR3 rearrangement, sequence reads were collapsed and filtered. Productive Simpson clonality was computed per sample as the square root of Simpson's diversity index over productive rearrangements. What TCRdb holds here is the immuneACCESS table cut down to in-frame rearrangements. Part of the clones is not present; checked against another copy, under half of the missing clones reflect an unresolved V gene, and the others are unexplained. That table gives V, J and clone size, and the DNA gave D and trimming. The sample has fewer than 150,000 clones on record, 80% to 85% of them singletons. The biggest ten clones account for 15% to 20% of the sample.

Via the germline V gene (reference sequence), CDR1 is LNHDA and CDR2 SQIVND. V sheds 3 bases and J sheds 4 bases, leaving 7 bases between their ends. Spanning cysteine to phenylalanine, the CDR3 consists of 12 amino acids. CDR3 DNA only is kept here, 36 bases in frame from base 1. Beyond this particular receptor, the publication reports: The amount of clinical and demographic metadata varied by source and participant and was provided uncurated.

Worth noting for this clone: Its antigen is currently not known. The input lacks base qualities; no much larger clone sits a single base away.

Enrolling through a virtual design, the prospective study's participants ranged in age from roughly 18 to 89 years and lived across approximately 25 United States geographic areas. To assign participants to cohorts, the prospective study relied on clinical history that participants themselves reported in a screening survey and a study questionnaire. For ImmuneRACE Cohort 3, a participant was defined as recovered based on two consecutive negative NP/OP PCR tests, clearance by a healthcare professional, or resolution of symptoms. In the prospective study, mobile phlebotomists collected whole blood, serum and a nasopharyngeal or oropharyngeal swab from each participant. Additional blood draws and questionnaires over an approximately 2-month period could optionally be provided by prospective study participants. Prospective study blood samples were shipped either frozen or at room temperature before DNA extraction.

This chain is built from TRBV19 and TRBJ2-7, with the D segment identity uncertain. Material for sequencing was PBMCs or T cells enriched from blood (not recorded which). This sequence originates from a man younger than 40 who had recovered from COVID-19. The DNA sequence is as follows: TGTGCCAGTAGTATCCCCAGATACGAGCAGTACTTC. The translation is CASSIPRYEQYF.